Listed below are T cell receptor beta chains from one sample, sequenced in a study of cytomegalovirus exposure and HLA in healthy donors. This table comes from immunoSEQ multiplex PCR, and its TCRdb copy is limited to in-frame clones, with some not included. The sample lists 160,000 or so clones, around 77% occurring once. The specimen was PBMCs. Receptor source: a man aged 55 to 70 in good health and CMV-seronegative. Each CDR3 is given with its conserved first and last residue. Each record gives: V gene, D gene, J gene, clone size, CDR3 DNA, CDR3 protein. A D gene is named only where the DNA matches it firmly. Part of the rows lack a size; the others show once, few, many or a class for expanded clones.

TRBV30	-	TRBJ1-5	-	TGTGCCTGGAGTGTAGCAGGGGCCAGGAAGCAGCCCCAGCATTTT	CAWSVAGARKQPQHF
TRBV21-1	-	TRBJ2-3	once	TGTGCCAGCAGCAAGCCGGGAAACAGGGTAACCACCACAGATACGCAGTATTTT	CASSKPGNRVTTTDTQYF
TRBV7-8	TRBD2	TRBJ2-7	-	TGTGCCAGCAGCTTTCGGGGGGTCGACGAGCAGTACTTC	CASSFRGVDEQYF
TRBV7-2	-	TRBJ2-7	-	TGTGCCAGTAGGTATACAGGGACCCCCTACGAGCAGTACTTC	CASRYTGTPYEQYF
TRBV6-1	-	TRBJ2-1	-	TGTGCCAGCAGTGATCTCGCCAGGGGAAAGGATGAGCAGTTCTTC	CASSDLARGKDEQFF
TRBV4-1	-	TRBJ1-1	-	TGCGCCAGCAGCCAATCCCGGGCTCAGGGTTTTAGAGCTTTCTTT	CASSQSRAQGFRAFF
TRBV7-9	TRBD1	TRBJ1-5	-	TGTGCCAGCAGCCCCACAGGGGGTGCTCAGCCCCAGCATTTT	CASSPTGGAQPQHF
TRBV5-1	TRBD2	TRBJ2-1	-	TGCGCCAGCAGCCCCTCCCTCCTAGCGGGGCAGTACAATGAGCAGTTCTTC	CASSPSLLAGQYNEQFF
TRBV4-1	-	TRBJ2-7	once	TGCGCCAGCAGCCAAGATCGGGGTCAGTACTACGAGCAGTACTTC	CASSQDRGQYYEQYF
TRBV28	TRBD1	TRBJ1-1	-	TGTGCCAGCAGTAAACCGGGACAGGGGTCCCTCACTGAAGCTTTCTTT	CASSKPGQGSLTEAFF
TRBV29-1	TRBD2	TRBJ2-1	-	TGCAGCGTCCTACTAGCGGGGGGCGGGAGTGAGCAGTTCTTC	CSVLLAGGGSEQFF
TRBV4-3	TRBD1	TRBJ1-1	-	TGCGCCAGCAGCCAAGACTTTAGGACAGGAGCTTTCTTT	CASSQDFRTGAFF
TRBV6-6	-	TRBJ1-1	-	TGTGCCAGCAGTCTAGGACAGTGGACTGAAGCTTTCTTT	CASSLGQWTEAFF
TRBV6-5	-	TRBJ2-2	-	TGTGCCAGCACCCAAGGGGTGTCGAACACCGGGGAGCTGTTTTTT	CASTQGVSNTGELFF
TRBV5-4	-	TRBJ2-5	few	TGTGCCAGCAGCTTGGCCGGAGGAGAGACCCAGTACTTC	CASSLAGGETQYF
TRBV5-1	TRBD2	TRBJ2-3	-	TGCGCCAGCCTGGCTAGCGGGGGGCAAGATACGCAGTATTTT	CASLASGGQDTQYF
TRBV5-1	-	TRBJ1-1	once	TGCGCCAGCAGCTGGACAGCTAACACTGAAGCTTTCTTT	CASSWTANTEAFF
TRBV18	-	TRBJ1-5	-	TGTGCCAGCTCGGCAGGGTCTAGCAATCAGCCCCAGCATTTT	CASSAGSSNQPQHF
TRBV11-1	-	TRBJ1-1	-	TGTGCCAGCAGCTTAATGAAGGGAGGCACTGAAGCTTTCTTT	CASSLMKGGTEAFF
TRBV19	TRBD2	TRBJ2-3	-	TGTGCCAGTAGAGCGGGGCCTAGCACAGATACGCAGTATTTT	CASRAGPSTDTQYF
TRBV27	-	TRBJ2-2	-	TGTGCCAGCAGTTCCCTTTCTAGCTCCGGGGAGCTGTTTTTT	CASSSLSSSGELFF
TRBV30	-	TRBJ1-2	-	TGTGCCTGGAGTGTTGGGAGGTCCAACTATGGCTACACCTTC	CAWSVGRSNYGYTF
TRBV15	-	TRBJ1-4	-	TGTGCCACCAGCCCCAAGAGCACAGGAAGGGAAAAACTGTTTTTT	CATSPKSTGREKLFF
TRBV5-8	-	TRBJ2-5	-	TGTGCCAGCAGCATTACAGTCCAAGAGACCCAGTACTTC	CASSITVQETQYF
TRBV7-9	TRBD1	TRBJ2-6	-	TGTGCCAGCAGGTCTGACAGGGGGTCTGGGGCCAACGTCCTGACTTTC	CASRSDRGSGANVLTF
TRBV11-2	-	TRBJ2-7	-	TGTGCCAGCAGCTTAGTTATGGGCAGGGTGGGCTCCGACGAGCAGTACTTC	CASSLVMGRVGSDEQYF
TRBV5-4	TRBD2	TRBJ2-2	-	TGTGCCAGCAGCCCAAGGGGAGGGGTGACCGGGGAGCTGTTTTTT	CASSPRGGVTGELFF
TRBV5-6	-	TRBJ2-7	-	TGTGCCAGCAGCTTGATGCGCGAGCAGTACTTC	CASSLMREQYF
TRBV27	TRBD2	TRBJ2-3	-	TGTGCCAGCAGTTTAGCGGGAGGGAGCACAGATACGCAGTATTTT	CASSLAGGSTDTQYF
TRBV11-2	-	TRBJ2-7	-	TGTGCCAGCAGCTTAGGACAGAAGCGCTACGAGCAGTACTTC	CASSLGQKRYEQYF
TRBV18	TRBD1	TRBJ1-1	-	TGTGCCAGCTCACCGGGACAGGGGGCGAACACTGAAGCTTTCTTT	CASSPGQGANTEAFF
TRBV10-3	-	TRBJ2-2	-	TGTGCCATCAGTGAGTCGTCAAGGGGGAGTCCCGGGGAGCTGTTTTTT	CAISESSRGSPGELFF
TRBV5-6	TRBD1	TRBJ1-4	-	TGTGCCAGCAGCTTGGGACAGGGAGGAGAAAAACTGTTTTTT	CASSLGQGGEKLFF
TRBV19	-	TRBJ1-2	-	TGTGCCAGTACCCCAGGGGCGGCTAACTATGGCTACACCTTC	CASTPGAANYGYTF
TRBV19	-	TRBJ1-1	few	TGTGCCAGTAGTATAGATCAGAACCGGAGAAAAGCTTTCTTT	CASSIDQNRRKAFF
TRBV2	-	TRBJ1-1	-	TGTGCCAGCGATAGTGGTCACACTGAAGCTTTCTTT	CASDSGHTEAFF
TRBV4-2	TRBD1	TRBJ1-1	-	TGTGCCAGCAGCCAGAATCCGGGACAGGGCTCTGAAGCTTTCTTT	CASSQNPGQGSEAFF
TRBV28	TRBD2	TRBJ2-2	-	TGTGCCAGCGGACTAAGCGGGACTAGCGGGAGGACCGGGGAGCTGTTTTTT	CASGLSGTSGRTGELFF
TRBV13	-	TRBJ2-1	-	TGTGCCAGCACGGGTTCGAGTCAGAGCAATGAGCAGTTCTTC	CASTGSSQSNEQFF
TRBV29-1	TRBD2	TRBJ2-7	-	TGCAGCGTTGAAGATCCCCGTAGCGGGAGGGCCTACGAGCAGTACTTC	CSVEDPRSGRAYEQYF
TRBV15	-	TRBJ1-5	-	TGTGCCACCAGCAGAGGGGGGCTGAGCAATCAGCCCCAGAATTTT	CATSRGGLSNQPQNF
TRBV18	-	TRBJ1-1	few	TGTGCCAGCTCACCAACTCAATTGAACACTGAAGCTTTCTTT	CASSPTQLNTEAFF
TRBV27	-	TRBJ2-7	-	TGTGCCAGCAGTTTTCCGGGGACAGAGCAGTACTTC	CASSFPGTEQYF
TRBV27	TRBD2	TRBJ2-7	-	TGTGCCAGCAGTTCGACTAGCGGGGGTCCATATCACGAGCAGTACTTC	CASSSTSGGPYHEQYF
TRBV28	-	TRBJ1-1	-	TGTGCCAGCAGTTTCGGCACGACCGGGGGGCGGACTGAAGCTTTCTTT	CASSFGTTGGRTEAFF
TRBV19	-	TRBJ1-3	-	TGTGCCAGTAGGGCTTCCTCTGGAAACACCATATATTTT	CASRASSGNTIYF
TRBV20-1	-	TRBJ1-1	once	TGCAGTGCCCCGATTGACAGGGAAGCTTTCTTT	CSAPIDREAFF
TRBV28	-	TRBJ1-4	once	TGTGCCAGCAGTTTATATCCTGAGGAAAAACTGTTTTTT	CASSLYPEEKLFF
TRBV7-9	TRBD2	TRBJ2-3	few	TGTGCCAGCAGCTTCTCTAGCGGCCAATCAGATACGCAGTATTTT	CASSFSSGQSDTQYF
TRBV6-1	TRBD2	TRBJ2-2	-	TGTGCCAGCACCGAACGGGGGGGGTACACCGGGGAGCTGTTTTTT	CASTERGGYTGELFF
TRBV19	TRBD2	TRBJ2-7	-	TGTGCCAGTAGTCTCACCATCCTAGCGGGAGAACGCGAGCAGTACTTC	CASSLTILAGEREQYF